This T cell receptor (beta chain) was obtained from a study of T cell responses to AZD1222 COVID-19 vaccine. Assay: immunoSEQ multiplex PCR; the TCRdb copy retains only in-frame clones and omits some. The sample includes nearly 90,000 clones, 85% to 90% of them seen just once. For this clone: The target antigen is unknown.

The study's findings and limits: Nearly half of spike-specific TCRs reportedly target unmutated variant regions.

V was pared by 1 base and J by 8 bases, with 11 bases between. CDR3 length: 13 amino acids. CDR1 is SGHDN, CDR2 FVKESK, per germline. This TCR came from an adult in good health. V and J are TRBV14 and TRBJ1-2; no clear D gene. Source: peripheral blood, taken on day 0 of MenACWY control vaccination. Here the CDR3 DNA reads TGTGCCAGCAGCCAAGGGCAGGCGAGAGGCTACACCTTC. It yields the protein CASSQGQARGYTF.